These 20 T cell receptor beta chains share one sample of origin, sequenced in a study of molecular identifiers for immune sequencing clone quantification. MiXCR, applied by TCRdb to the PCR reads, yields one record per CDR3 protein. Of hundreds of thousands of distinct CDR3 sequences listed, approximately 24% are singletons. Sequences were obtained from naive CD8+ T cells from blood, with Jurkat cell RNA spiked in. The subset was: FACS-sorted CD8+CD4-CCR7+CD45RA+ naive T cells. The receptor set was obtained from a human donor in good health. Some libraries in this study had Jurkat cell RNA spiked in.

As regards this clonotype: At one end the junction does not follow the germline gene, possibly because of a read error. V is TRBV20-1 and J is TRBJ2-7, with 8 bases fitting TRBD1. CDR3 length equals 16 residues. CDR1 DFQATT and CDR2 SNEGSKA come from the germline V gene (reference sequence). CDR3 region: CGARDQVGTGTYEQYF. CDR3 nucleotide sequence: TGCGGTGCTAGAGATCAAGTCGGGACAGGTACCTACGAGCAGTACTTC.

With regard to this clonotype: This may be a read error, as it is one base from a much larger clone. The chain couples TRBV5-4 to TRBJ2-7; 8 nucleotides match TRBD1. The trim removed 2 bases at V and 7 bases at J, leaving 8 bases unmatched. The germline CDR1 and CDR2 sequences are SGHNT and YYREEE (reference sequence). The CDR3 extends over 14 amino acids. CDR3 in DNA: TGTGCCAGCAGCTTCTCCCCGGACAGGGTAGAGCAGTACTTC. Its protein product is CASSFSPDRVEQYF.

As for this clonotype: A read error may be the cause here, since a much bigger clone is one base away. The rearrangement links TRBV27 to TRBJ2-5; D possibly corresponds to TRBD1 (5 bases). The germline V gene encodes CDR1 MNHEY and CDR2 SMNVEV (reference sequence). The CDR3 has 14 amino acids. The CDR3 loop reads CAGSWLRAGETQYF. Here the CDR3 DNA reads TGTGCCGGCAGTTGGCTCAGGGCCGGAGAGACCCAGTACTTC.

This clonotype was seen repeatedly, ten times or more. The V gene is TRBV18, the J gene TRBJ1-1; D is unresolved. The CDR3 is 13 amino acids. V lost 1 base to trimming and J lost 5 bases, with 8 bases between them. Germline V CDR1 and CDR2: KGHSH, LQKENI. The CDR3 spells CASSPQTETEAFF. CDR3 DNA sequence: TGTGCCAGCTCACCACAAACGGAAACTGAAGCTTTCTTT. Full variable domain (missing parts from reference TRBV18 and TRBJ1-1): NAGVMQNPRHLVRRRGQEARLRCSPMKGHSHVYWYRQLPEEGLKFMVYLQKENIIDESGMPKERFSAEFPKEGPSILRIQQVVRGDSAAYFCASSPQTETEAFFGQGTRLTVV.

This chain links TRBV4-3 with TRBJ1-5; 8 bases fit TRBD1. The V gene end was trimmed by 0 bases and the J gene end by 2 bases; junction bases not matched to a gene: 3. The CDR3 sequence is 16 residues long. Germline V gives CDR1 LGHNA, CDR2 YSLEER. DNA for the CDR3: TGCGCCAGCAGCCAAGATTCGACAGGGGGCAATCAGCCCCAGCATTTT. Its protein product is CASSQDSTGGNQPQHF.

This clonotype occurred many times. V and J are TRBV28 and TRBJ2-7, with TRBD2 as a possible D gene (6 bases). The CDR3 covers 14 residues. The ends were cut back, 7 bases at V and 0 bases at J, with 13 bases in the middle. Germline values: CDR1 MDHEN, CDR2 SYDVKM. The CDR3 is CASTWRGSSYEQYF. Here the CDR3 DNA reads TGTGCCAGCACCTGGAGGGGCAGCTCCTACGAGCAGTACTTC.

V and J are TRBV6-2 or TRBV6-3 and TRBJ1-5; 8 positions agree with TRBD1. Germline V lookup: CDR1 MNHEY, CDR2 SVGEGT. This CDR3 contains 14 residues. The junction had 8 bases not matched to a gene; V was cut back by 6 bases and J by 7 bases. CDR3 DNA sequence: TGTGCCAGCAGACACGGACAGGGCATACAGCCCCAGCATTTT. It encodes CASRHGQGIQPQHF.

Comments on this clonotype: A much bigger clone sits one base away, suggesting this may be a read error. This sequence joins TRBV19 and TRBJ1-2; D ambiguous. Trimming took off 4 bases at V and 2 bases at J, with 20 bases between the two ends. The CDR3 length is 17 residues. Germline V gene data show CDR1 as LNHDA and CDR2 as SQIVND (reference sequence). The DNA of the CDR3 is TGTGCCAGTAGTACAGCATTGGGGTTGGAACGGAACTATGGCTACACCTTC. Translating it yields CASSTALGLERNYGYTF.

This clonotype showed up many times. The chain recombines TRBV7-8 with TRBJ1-4; a possible D gene is TRBD1 (6 bases). The germline CDR1 and CDR2 sequences are SGHVS and FQNEAQ. Trimming shortened V by 3 bases and J by 3 bases, and 20 bases separated the two germline ends. This CDR3 has 18 amino acids. The CDR3 nucleotides are TGTGCCAGCAGCTTCCCTAGGGGGGGCGCGGGGGCTAATGAAAAACTGTTTTTT. Residues: CASSFPRGGAGANEKLFF.

This clonotype was found many times. This sequence joins TRBV13 and TRBJ2-1; TRBD2 matches at 9 bases. The V and J ends lost 2 bases and 4 bases, in that order; junction bases with no gene match: 3. Germline loops: CDR1 PRHDT, CDR2 FYEKMQ (reference sequence). The CDR3 is 15 amino acids. CDR3 in amino acids: CASSLRGGAYNEQFF. The CDR3 DNA reads TGTGCCAGCAGCTTACGCGGGGGGGCTTACAATGAGCAGTTCTTC. Combining the CDR3 with reference TRBV13 and TRBJ2-1 gives the whole variable domain AAGVIQSPRHLIKEKRETATLKCYPIPRHDTVYWYQQGPGQDPQFLISFYEKMQSDKGSIPDRFSAQQFSDYHSELNMSSLELGDSALYFCASSLRGGAYNEQFFGPGTRLTVL.

A remark on this clonotype: The junction does not match germline at one end; this may be a read error. The chain joins TRBV7-9 to TRBJ2-7; D is unclear. This CDR3 comprises 15 residues. Per germline, CDR1 SEHNR and CDR2 FQNEAQ (reference sequence). CDR3 amino acids: CVSSLSRPSSYEQYF. The CDR3 DNA is TGTGTCAGCAGCTTATCTCGACCCAGCTCCTACGAGCAGTACTTC.

V is TRBV3-1 and J is TRBJ1-4, with D possibly matching TRBD1 (5 bases). Trimming stripped 4 bases from V and 1 base from J, with 16 bases between. This CDR3 spans 17 amino acids. From germline, CDR1 is LGHDT and CDR2 YNNKEL (reference sequence). The CDR3 loop is CASSPGPAQLTNEKLFF. CDR3 nucleotide sequence: TGTGCCAGCAGCCCAGGGCCCGCCCAACTAACTAATGAAAAACTGTTTTTT. The whole variable domain, remainder taken from reference TRBV3-1 and TRBJ1-4, is DTAVSQTPKYLVTQMGNDKSIKCEQNLGHDTMYWYKQDSKKFLKIMFSYNNKELIINETVPNRFSPKSPDKAHLNLHINSLELGDSAVYFCASSPGPAQLTNEKLFFGSGTQLSVL.

This chain links TRBV5-6 with TRBJ2-7; perhaps TRBD1 as D (6 bases). The CDR3 has 13 amino acids. Per the germline V gene, CDR1 is SGHDT and CDR2 is YYEEEE. Trimming shortened V by 0 bases and J by 4 bases, and 8 bases separated the two germline ends. The CDR3 is CASSLGGQYEQYF. CDR3 in DNA: TGTGCCAGCAGCTTGGGGGGACAATACGAGCAGTACTTC.

The chain uses TRBV30 and TRBJ1-5; TRBD1 aligns across 7 bases. Near its end, the DNA agrees better with TRBJ2-3, so the J call may be wrong. The CDR3 is 13 residues long. Germline V gene lookup returns CDR1 GTSNPN and CDR2 SVGIG (reference sequence). In nucleotides, the CDR3 is TGTGCCTGGGGCCGGGACAGCAATCAGCCCCAGTATTTT. It specifies CAWGRDSNQPQYF.

This clonotype was counted many times. The CDR3 region has the DNA TGTGCCAGCAGCTTTACGGCCACTGAAGCTTTCTTT. It translates to CASSFTATEAFF. This sequence joins TRBV5-5 and TRBJ1-1; D call uncertain. The germline V gene encodes CDR1 SGHKS and CDR2 YYEKEE (reference sequence). With 2 bases removed from V and 4 bases from J, the gap between germline ends came to 6 bases. The CDR3 has 12 residues.

The table lists this clonotype with a few counts. The DNA for the CDR3 is TGTGCCAGCAGTACCACACTAGCGGGGGACGGGCAGTACTTC. Protein product: CASSTTLAGDGQYF. The genes are TRBV7-6 and TRBJ2-7, with TRBD2 matching 11 bases. Germline CDR1 reads SGHVS; CDR2 reads FNYEAQ. The CDR3 totals 14 residues. The V segment lost 6 bases and the J segment 9 bases; nucleotides outside the gene matches: 10.

This clonotype was detected ten times or more. The rearrangement links TRBV7-9 to TRBJ2-7; D perhaps matches TRBD1 (6 bases). V lost 5 bases and J lost 5, with 13 bases in between. The CDR3 length is 13 residues. The germline gives CDR1 SEHNR, CDR2 FQNEAQ (reference sequence). The CDR3 DNA sequence: TGTGCCAGCAGCACCAATTCAGGGGACGAGCAGTACTTC. It codes for CASSTNSGDEQYF.

This clonotype came up a few times. This chain connects TRBV29-1 to TRBJ1-4; the D gene is possibly TRBD1 (5 bases). V lost 0 bases and J lost 5, with 10 bases in between. This CDR3 contains 14 residues. Germline lookup yields CDR1 SQVTM and CDR2 ANQGSEA. The CDR3 DNA reads as TGCAGCGTTGAAGATCCGGGGGAAAATGAAAAACTGTTTTTT. Its protein product is CSVEDPGENEKLFF.

There are a few counts of this clonotype. Lacking the conserved final phenylalanine or tryptophan, this CDR3 likely reflects a read error. In DNA form, the CDR3 reads TGTGCCAGCAGTAGCCAGGGATATAGCAATCAGCCCCAGCATCTT. Translating it yields CASSSQGYSNQPQHL. The chain carries TRBV27 and TRBJ1-5; D is possibly TRBD1 (5 bases). This CDR3 contains 15 residues. V lost 5 bases and J lost 0, with 11 bases in between. Germline assignment: CDR1 MNHEY and CDR2 SMNVEV (reference sequence).

This clonotype has only a few counts. The rearrangement joins TRBV7-9 to TRBJ2-3; D not resolved. This CDR3 spans 12 amino acids. V was pared by 4 bases and J by 6 bases, with 8 bases between. Germline V gene data show CDR1 as SEHNR and CDR2 as FQNEAQ (reference sequence). The CDR3, as DNA: TGTGCCAGCAGCTCCCAGCAGGATACGCAGTATTTT. Amino acids: CASSSQQDTQYF.